These 30 T cell receptor beta chains share one sample of origin, sequenced in a study of shared clonotypes between healthy human individuals. Generated by immunoSEQ multiplex PCR, the TCRdb table keeps only in-frame clones and is missing some. The sample has roughly 510,000 clones; about 79% are singletons. Sequencing was carried out using PBMCs. These TCRs come from a woman in her 40s in good health. Some clones in this sample may be carry-over from other donors' samples.

The gene calls are TRBV19 and TRBJ2-7; TRBD2 matches 13 bases. The CDR3 is 15 amino acids. From germline, CDR1 is LNHDA and CDR2 SQIVND (reference sequence). The V segment lost 6 bases and the J segment 3 bases; nucleotides outside the gene matches: 5. CDR3 amino acids: CASSPGTSGIYEQYF. The CDR3 DNA follows: TGTGCCAGTAGCCCCGGGACTAGCGGGATCTACGAGCAGTACTTC.

This clone showed up just a few times. The chain couples TRBV6-1 to TRBJ2-7, with D perhaps TRBD2 (6 bases). The CDR3 has 17 residues. The germline CDR1 and CDR2 sequences are MNHNS and SASEGT. The V and J ends lost 0 bases and 3 bases respectively, with 18 bases between them. The CDR3 DNA sequence: TGTGCCAGCAGTGAAGCACCCCAGCAACTCGGGAGCTACGAGCAGTACTTC. Protein: CASSEAPQQLGSYEQYF.

This clone was seen a few times. This rearrangement joins TRBV7-9 to TRBJ1-4; D remains unclear. The CDR3 is 15 residues long. The V gene's germline CDR1 is SEHNR and CDR2 FQNEAQ (reference sequence). With 3 bases removed from V and 5 bases from J, the gap between germline ends came to 13 bases. CDR3 DNA sequence: TGTGCCAGCAGCTTTCCCCTGGGAGAGAATGAAAAACTGTTTTTT. Its translation is CASSFPLGENEKLFF.

The chain recombines TRBV5-4 with TRBJ2-7, with a possible D match to TRBD1 (11 bases). Germline CDR1 SGHNT, CDR2 YYREEE (reference sequence). V dropped 5 bases and J dropped 2 bases, with 26 bases sitting between them. The CDR3 spans 18 residues. CDR3 loop: CASSRDRGGLASAYEQYF. CDR3 bases: TGTGCCAGCAGTCGGGACAGGGGGGGACTAGCGTCCGCCTACGAGCAGTACTTC.

V and J are TRBV19 and TRBJ2-6, with 7 bases fitting TRBD2. V lost 7 bases, J lost 4 bases, and 13 bases stayed unmatched. Germline V CDR1 and CDR2: LNHDA, SQIVND (reference sequence). This CDR3 spans 17 amino acids. The chain's CDR3 is CASISATGRAGANVLTF. The CDR3 nucleotides read TGTGCCAGTATTTCTGCGACGGGGAGGGCCGGGGCCAACGTCCTGACTTTC.

The gene calls are TRBV4-1 and TRBJ1-2; D perhaps matches TRBD1 (6 bases). V was clipped by 4 bases and J by 8 bases, with 20 bases between them. The CDR3 loop spans 15 amino acids. Germline CDR1 MGHRA, CDR2 YSYEKL. CDR3 bases: TGCGCCAGCAGCCTCCTCGTGGGGGCTCCGGGGGGCTACACCTTC. Its protein is CASSLLVGAPGGYTF.

This clone has more than one count but fewer than ten. This sequence joins TRBV18 and TRBJ1-3, with D possibly TRBD1 on 5 matching bases. Germline CDR1 is KGHSH and CDR2 is LQKENI. This CDR3 has 14 residues. V was pared by 3 bases and J by 3 bases, with 9 bases between. The CDR3 DNA follows: TGTGCCAGCTCACCCACCCAGGGTGGAAACACCATATATTTT. Translated: CASSPTQGGNTIYF.

The table lists this clone with a few counts. This chain connects TRBV5-1 to TRBJ1-4; no reliable D call. Germline CDR1 reads SGHRS; CDR2 reads YFSETQ. Trimming cost V 0 bases and J 5 bases, with 14 bases left between them. The CDR3 covers 16 residues. As DNA, the CDR3 is TGCGCCAGCAGCTTGGCCGGCCCGGAAAACAATGAAAAACTGTTTTTT. It yields the protein CASSLAGPENNEKLFF.

This clone occurred a few times. The V call is TRBV28, the J call TRBJ2-1, with D perhaps assigned TRBD1 or TRBD2 (5 bases each). Germline lookup yields CDR1 MDHEN and CDR2 SYDVKM. The length of the CDR3 is 21 residues. Trimming shortened V by 6 bases and J by 0 bases, and 30 bases separated the two germline ends. The CDR3 region has the DNA TGTGCCAGCAGATTTATATTTAGTTCCTCCTCCGGGGCAAGCTCCTACAATGAGCAGTTCTTC. Translated: CASRFIFSSSSGASSYNEQFF.

The genes are TRBV19 and TRBJ2-1, with D unclear. Per the germline V gene, CDR1 is LNHDA and CDR2 is SQIVND (reference sequence). V lost 3 bases, J lost 0 bases, and 24 bases lay in between. CDR3 size: 20 residues. CDR3: CASSISGRNLAKSSYNEQFF. The CDR3 DNA is TGTGCCAGTAGTATTAGTGGTAGAAACTTAGCTAAGAGCTCCTACAATGAGCAGTTCTTC.

The rearrangement joins TRBV5-1 to TRBJ2-1, with 10 nucleotides matching TRBD2. The CDR3 sequence is 15 residues long. Germline CDR1 SGHRS, CDR2 YFSETQ. With 2 bases clipped from V and 6 bases from J, the junction kept 5 bases outside the gene matches. In DNA form, the CDR3 reads TGCGCCAGCAGCTTAAGGGGACTAGCGCTCAATGAGCAGTTCTTC. Amino acids: CASSLRGLALNEQFF.

This chain links TRBV5-1 with TRBJ2-1; 9 bases line up with TRBD2. The ends lost 4 bases at V and 6 bases at J; junction bases unmatched: 8. From germline, CDR1 is SGHRS and CDR2 YFSETQ. This CDR3 contains 15 residues. The CDR3 sequence: CASSQGLAFSNEQFF. For the CDR3, the DNA is TGCGCCAGCAGCCAGGGACTAGCATTTAGCAATGAGCAGTTCTTC.

As regards this clone: A much larger clonotype is one base distant, so this may be a read error. As the CDR3 is not closed by the conserved phenylalanine or tryptophan, this likely results from a read error. The chain combines TRBV19 with TRBJ1-5; maybe TRBD1 (5 bases). The CDR3 totals 15 residues. In germline, CDR1 is LNHDA, CDR2 SQIVND (reference sequence). V lost 7 bases and J lost 3, with 16 bases in between. The CDR3 coding sequence is TGTGCCAGTACCTCGGGACGGAGTTTCAATCAGCCCCAGCATCTT. Its translation is CASTSGRSFNQPQHL.

This chain joins TRBV14 and TRBJ2-1; 7 bases match TRBD1. V dropped 1 base and J dropped 4; count of bases not matched to a gene: 7. CDR3 length: 16 residues. Looked up from germline, CDR1 is SGHDN and CDR2 is FVKESK. CDR3 DNA: TGTGCCAGCAGCCAAGTTCGACAGGGTCGTTACAATGAGCAGTTCTTC. This sequence encodes CASSQVRQGRYNEQFF.

The rearrangement links TRBV2 to TRBJ2-7, with TRBD1 matching 10 bases. The CDR3 has 14 residues. The germline gives CDR1 SNHLY, CDR2 FYNNEI. J gave up 3 bases and V 6 bases, and 5 bases lay outside the gene matches. The CDR3 DNA reads TGTGCCAGCAGAGTCCGGGACAGGGGCTACGAGCAGTACTTC. Its protein product is CASRVRDRGYEQYF.

The V and J genes are TRBV6-6 and TRBJ1-2, with D maybe TRBD1 (5 bases). With 2 bases removed from V and 2 bases from J, the gap between germline ends came to 15 bases. Germline CDR1 MNHNY, CDR2 SVGAGI (reference sequence). The CDR3 runs to 16 residues. DNA for the CDR3: TGTGCCAGCAGTTACCCGGGACTCCGGGCGAACTATGGCTACACCTTC. Translation: CASSYPGLRANYGYTF.

This chain uses TRBV19 with TRBJ2-2, with D maybe TRBD2 (5 bases). The CDR3 loop spans 15 amino acids. The V gene's germline CDR1 is LNHDA and CDR2 SQIVND (reference sequence). V was trimmed by 4 bases and J by 6 bases, leaving 15 bases between them. The CDR3 nucleotides are TGTGCCAGTAGTAGGCCCCTTTTAGCGTCCGGGGAGCTGTTTTTT. This codes for CASSRPLLASGELFF.

The chain uses TRBV11-2 and TRBJ1-1, with unresolved D. Germline values: CDR1 SGHAT, CDR2 FQNNGV. The CDR3 runs to 15 residues. The V gene lost 1 base and the J gene lost 4 bases, with 13 bases spanning the gap. The CDR3 region is CASSLVSYRVTEAFF. The CDR3 coding sequence is TGTGCCAGCAGCTTAGTCTCGTATAGGGTCACTGAAGCTTTCTTT.

The CDR3 DNA reads as TGTGCCATCGGACAGCCCCAAGAGACCCAGTACTTC. As protein: CAIGQPQETQYF. The chain couples TRBV10-3 to TRBJ2-5, with TRBD1 as a possible D gene (6 bases). Germline lookup yields CDR1 ENHRY and CDR2 SYGVKD. The CDR3 length is 12 residues. Trimming removed 8 bases from V and 1 base from J, with 8 bases in between.

The chain carries TRBV6-1 and TRBJ2-3; D is undetermined. Trimming removed 8 bases at V and 6 bases at J, with 15 bases between. This CDR3 has 13 amino acids. Germline V gene data show CDR1 as MNHNS and CDR2 as SASEGT. CDR3 DNA sequence: TGTGCCAGCTTGAATCCGGCTCCCGATACGCAGTATTTT. It yields the protein CASLNPAPDTQYF.

The rearrangement uses TRBV28 and TRBJ2-5, with 9 bases identical to TRBD2. Losses at the gene ends were 0 bases for V and 4 bases for J; bases not matched to a gene: 9. CDR1 is MDHEN and CDR2 is SYDVKM in the germline V gene. The CDR3 totals 17 residues. The CDR3 DNA is TGTGCCAGCAGTTTATGGGTCGCAGCGGGAGGAGCAGAGACCCAGTACTTC. Protein sequence: CASSLWVAAGGAETQYF. The full variable domain, completed using reference TRBV28 and TRBJ2-5, is DVKVTQSSRYLVKRTGEKVFLECVQDMDHENMFWYRQDPGLGLRLIYFSYDVKMKEKGDIPEGYSVSREKKERFSLILESASTNQTSMYLCASSLWVAAGGAETQYFGPGTRLLVL.

The chain carries TRBV29-1 and TRBJ2-5; no definite D call. The CDR3 is 10 amino acids. Germline V gives CDR1 SQVTM, CDR2 ANQGSEA. Trimming took off 5 bases at V and 5 bases at J, with 6 bases between the two ends. This CDR3 reads CSVSKETQYF. The CDR3 bases are TGCAGCGTTTCCAAGGAGACCCAGTACTTC. Based on the CDR3 plus reference TRBV29-1 and TRBJ2-5, the full variable domain is SAVISQKPSRDICQRGTSLTIQCQVDSQVTMMFWYRQQPGQSLTLIATANQGSEATYESGFVIDKFPISRPNLTFSTLTVSNMSPEDSSIYLCSVSKETQYFGPGTRLLVL.

The chain couples TRBV28 to TRBJ2-1; 9 bases map to TRBD2. With 7 bases clipped from V and 5 bases from J, the junction kept 9 bases outside the gene matches. This CDR3 contains 15 residues. Germline values: CDR1 MDHEN, CDR2 SYDVKM. CDR3 sequence: CASTTTSGRNNEQFF. DNA of the CDR3: TGTGCCAGCACCACGACTAGCGGCCGAAACAATGAGCAGTTCTTC.

This chain connects TRBV7-6 to TRBJ2-7; D unclear. The V gene lost 4 bases and the J gene lost 1 base, with 11 bases spanning the gap. Germline values: CDR1 SGHVS, CDR2 FNYEAQ. The CDR3 loop spans 14 amino acids. DNA of the CDR3: TGTGCCAGCAGCTCCCCTGGCCATTCCTACGAGCAGTACTTC. It is translated as CASSSPGHSYEQYF.

This clone was counted a few times. J is TRBJ1-1 and V is TRBV7-9, with 7 bases matching TRBD1. Germline assignment: CDR1 SEHNR and CDR2 FQNEAQ (reference sequence). The CDR3 consists of 14 residues. Losses at the gene ends were 5 bases for V and 5 bases for J; bases not matched to a gene: 8. CDR3 region: CASSQETGITEAFF. CDR3 coding DNA: TGTGCCAGCAGCCAGGAGACAGGGATTACTGAAGCTTTCTTT.

The CDR3 nucleotides read TGTGCCTGGTCAGCATGGCATCTCAAAAACATTCAGTACTTC. Amino acid sequence: CAWSAWHLKNIQYF. V usage is TRBV30 and J usage is TRBJ2-4; D not certain. Germline V CDR1 and CDR2: GTSNPN, SVGIG (reference sequence). The V gene lost 5 bases and the J gene lost 3 bases, with 14 bases spanning the gap. The CDR3 has 14 residues.

CDR3 amino acids: CASSLYDRVDGYTF. CDR3 in DNA: TGTGCCAGCAGCTTGTACGACAGGGTAGATGGCTACACCTTC. V gene TRBV7-8 combines with J gene TRBJ1-2, with 7 nucleotides matching TRBD1. Germline CDR1 reads SGHVS; CDR2 reads FQNEAQ. Trimming took 3 bases from V and 6 from J; bases not matched to a gene: 7. The CDR3 has 14 amino acids.

CDR3 in amino acids: CASSPGTERGEQYF. DNA for the CDR3: TGTGCCAGCAGCCCTGGGACGGAGAGGGGCGAGCAGTACTTC. This chain links TRBV5-4 with TRBJ2-7; TRBD1 or TRBD2 may be the D gene (5 bases each). The CDR3 loop spans 14 amino acids. The V gene lost 4 bases and the J gene lost 6 bases, with 17 bases spanning the gap. CDR1 and CDR2 (germline): SGHNT, YYREEE (reference sequence). Using reference TRBV5-4 and TRBJ2-7 for the parts outside the CDR3, the full variable domain is ETGVTQSPTHLIKTRGQQVTLRCSSQSGHNTVSWYQQALGQGPQFIFQYYREEENGRGNFPPRFSGLQFPNYSSELNVNALELDDSALYLCASSPGTERGEQYFGPGTRLTVT.

The chain recombines TRBV18 with TRBJ1-2, with TRBD1 as a possible D gene (6 bases). The CDR3 runs 14 residues. Germline CDR1 reads KGHSH; CDR2 reads LQKENI. The V end was cut by 3 bases, the J end by 6 bases, with 14 bases between. The CDR3 region has the DNA TGTGCCAGCTCACCCAAGGCAGGGGACCATGGCTACACCTTC. Encoded protein: CASSPKAGDHGYTF.

Ten or more counts support this clone. The rearrangement uses TRBV5-1 and TRBJ2-5; 12 bases fit TRBD2. This CDR3 is 16 amino acids long. The V and J ends lost 1 base and 4 bases, in that order; junction bases with no gene match: 5. The germline gives CDR1 SGHRS, CDR2 YFSETQ. CDR3 nucleotide sequence: TGCGCCAGCAGCTTGTCTAGCGGGAGGGCTTTAGAGACCCAGTACTTC. It codes for CASSLSSGRALETQYF.